A selection of T cell receptor beta chains follows, all from one sample in a study of beta chain features in type 1 diabetes. Clones were sequenced by immunoSEQ multiplex PCR, and TCRdb holds only the in-frame ones, with some missing. The data show hundreds of thousands of clones, roughly 13% seen once. Sequencing was done on a sample of naive CD4+ T cells from blood. Receptor source: a man younger than 30 with type 1 diabetes. Each CDR3 is given with its conserved first and last residue.

length: 14; V: TRBV18; J: TRBJ2-5; CDR3: CASSPGLVEETQYF
length: 12; V: TRBV19; J: TRBJ1-1; CDR3: CASSILNREAFF
length: 15; V: TRBV27; J: TRBJ2-5; CDR3: CASSLSLTVQETQYF
length: 14; V: TRBV7-2; J: TRBJ2-5; CDR3: CASSSGGSWETQYF
length: 13; V: TRBV29-1; J: TRBJ1-4; CDR3: CSVDVGRDEKLFF
length: 14; V: TRBV6-5; J: TRBJ1-1; CDR3: CASSLTATTGMAFF
length: 15; V: TRBV27; J: TRBJ1-3; CDR3: CASSFGQGNGNTIYF
length: 20; V: TRBV10-3; J: TRBJ2-3; CDR3: CAISGESPGQSTRGTDTQYF
length: 15; V: TRBV21-1; J: TRBJ2-3; CDR3: CASSSQAGARDTQYF
length: 14; V: TRBV7-9; J: TRBJ1-1; CDR3: CASSRGVMNTEAFF
length: 17; V: TRBV7-9; J: TRBJ2-6; CDR3: CASSLAQGSSGANVLTF
length: 12; V: TRBV29-1; J: TRBJ2-6; CDR3: CSVGGQGNVLTF
length: 14; V: TRBV5-1; J: TRBJ2-5; CDR3: CASSFRTDQETQYF
length: 15; V: TRBV10-3; J: TRBJ2-1; CDR3: CAITNREARYNEQFF
length: 17; V: TRBV5-1; J: TRBJ2-6; CDR3: CASSWGTGGTGANVLTF
length: 13; V: TRBV29-1; J: TRBJ1-1; CDR3: CSVERGPLGIAFF
length: 14; V: TRBV11-3; J: TRBJ1-1; CDR3: CASSSTGLNTEAFF
length: 13; V: TRBV10-3; J: TRBJ2-3; CDR3: CAIRGAGPDTQYF
length: 15; V: TRBV7-9; J: TRBJ1-2; CDR3: CASSLSAGGRAGYTF
length: 14; V: TRBV14; J: TRBJ2-3; CDR3: CASSRRGSTDTQYF
length: 16; V: TRBV28; J: TRBJ2-7; CDR3: CASSSQLAGGLYEQYF
length: 14; V: TRBV6-5; J: TRBJ2-1; CDR3: CASRTDRDGNEQFF
length: 13; V: TRBV7-3; J: TRBJ1-1; CDR3: CASSLTTGTEAFF
length: 16; V: TRBV14; J: TRBJ2-3; CDR3: CASSRGRGLAGDTQYF
length: 15; V: TRBV7-9; J: TRBJ2-1; CDR3: CASSLLTGPRNEQFF